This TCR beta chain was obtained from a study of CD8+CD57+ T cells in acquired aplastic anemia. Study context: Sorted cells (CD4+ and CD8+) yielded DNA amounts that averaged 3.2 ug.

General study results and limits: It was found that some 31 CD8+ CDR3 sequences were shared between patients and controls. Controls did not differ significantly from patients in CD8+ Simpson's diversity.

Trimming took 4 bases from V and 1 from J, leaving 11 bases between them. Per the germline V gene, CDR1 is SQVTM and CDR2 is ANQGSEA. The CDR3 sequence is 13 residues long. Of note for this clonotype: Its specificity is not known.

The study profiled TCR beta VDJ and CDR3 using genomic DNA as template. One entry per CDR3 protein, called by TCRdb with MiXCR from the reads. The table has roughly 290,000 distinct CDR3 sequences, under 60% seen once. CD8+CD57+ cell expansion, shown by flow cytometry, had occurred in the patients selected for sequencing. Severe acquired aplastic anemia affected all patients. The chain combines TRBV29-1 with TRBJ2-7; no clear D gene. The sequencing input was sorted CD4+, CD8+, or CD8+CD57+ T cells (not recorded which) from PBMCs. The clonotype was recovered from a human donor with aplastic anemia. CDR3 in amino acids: CSVVDIRSYEQYF. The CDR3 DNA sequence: TGCAGCGTTGTAGACATTCGGTCCTACGAGCAGTACTTC.